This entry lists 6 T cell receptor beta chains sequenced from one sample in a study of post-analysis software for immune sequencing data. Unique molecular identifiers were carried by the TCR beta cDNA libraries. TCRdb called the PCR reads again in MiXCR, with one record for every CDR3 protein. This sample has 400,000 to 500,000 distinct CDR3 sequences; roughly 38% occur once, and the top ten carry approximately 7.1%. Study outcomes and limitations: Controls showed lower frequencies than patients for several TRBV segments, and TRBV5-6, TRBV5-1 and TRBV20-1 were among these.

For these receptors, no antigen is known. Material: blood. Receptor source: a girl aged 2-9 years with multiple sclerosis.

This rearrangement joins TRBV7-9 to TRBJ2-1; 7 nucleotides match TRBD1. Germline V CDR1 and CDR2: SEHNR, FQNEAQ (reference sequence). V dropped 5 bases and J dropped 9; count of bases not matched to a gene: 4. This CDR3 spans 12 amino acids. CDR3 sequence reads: CASSARGSEQFF. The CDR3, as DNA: TGTGCCAGCAGCGCCAGGGGGAGTGAGCAGTTCTTC.

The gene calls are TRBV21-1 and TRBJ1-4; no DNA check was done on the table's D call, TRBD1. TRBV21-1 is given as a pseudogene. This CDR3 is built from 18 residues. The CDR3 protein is CASSKGTGREATNEKLFF. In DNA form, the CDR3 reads TGTGCCAGCAGCAAAGGAACAGGTCGAGAGGCAACTAATGAAAAACTGTTTTTT.

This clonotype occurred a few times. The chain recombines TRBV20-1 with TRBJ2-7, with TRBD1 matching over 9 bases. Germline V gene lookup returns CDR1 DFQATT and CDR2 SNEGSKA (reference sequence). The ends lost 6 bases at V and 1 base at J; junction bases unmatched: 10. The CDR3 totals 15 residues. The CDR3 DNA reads TGCAGTGCCATCTCCCCAGGACAGGGGTCCTACGAGCAGTACTTC. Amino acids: CSAISPGQGSYEQYF.

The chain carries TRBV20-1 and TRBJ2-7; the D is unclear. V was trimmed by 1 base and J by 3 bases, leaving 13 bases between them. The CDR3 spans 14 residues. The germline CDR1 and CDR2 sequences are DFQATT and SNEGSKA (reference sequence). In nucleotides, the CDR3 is TGCAGTGCTAGAGCGGCCCTCCTAGGCTACGAGCAGTACTTC. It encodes CSARAALLGYEQYF.

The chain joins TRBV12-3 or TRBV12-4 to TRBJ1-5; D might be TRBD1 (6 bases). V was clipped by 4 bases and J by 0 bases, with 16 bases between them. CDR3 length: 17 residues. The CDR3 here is CASSSWGGGYSNQPQHF. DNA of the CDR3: TGTGCCAGCAGTTCCTGGGGAGGGGGGTATAGCAATCAGCCCCAGCATTTT.

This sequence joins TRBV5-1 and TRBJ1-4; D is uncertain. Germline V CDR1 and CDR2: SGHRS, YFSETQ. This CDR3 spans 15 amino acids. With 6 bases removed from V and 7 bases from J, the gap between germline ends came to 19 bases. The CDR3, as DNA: TGCGCCAGCACAATGCTGGGGTTAGAAGGTGAAAAACTGTTTTTT. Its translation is CASTMLGLEGEKLFF.